These 22 T cell receptor beta chains were sequenced from one sample in a study of cytomegalovirus exposure and HLA in healthy donors. Vbeta (60) and Jbeta (13) primers were used in the PCR. Sequencing was performed with immunoSEQ multiplex PCR; in TCRdb, only in-frame clones are kept and a portion is missing. The sample lists roughly 100,000 clones; around four fifths were seen once. The specimen sequenced was PBMCs. The receptors here all came from a middle-aged woman in good health and CMV-seropositive.

The chain couples TRBV5-1 to TRBJ2-3; 9 positions match TRBD1. This CDR3 contains 14 residues. Per the germline V gene, CDR1 is SGHRS and CDR2 is YFSETQ. Trimming took 6 bases from V and 1 from J; bases not matched to a gene: 3. The chain's CDR3 is CASTRDRGTDTQYF. The CDR3 region has the DNA TGCGCCAGCACCCGGGACAGGGGCACAGATACGCAGTATTTT.

This clone was recorded once. This chain joins TRBV7-2 and TRBJ1-2; tentative D call: TRBD1 (5 bases). Germline V gene sequence: CDR1 SGHTA, CDR2 FQGNSA. With 3 bases removed from V and 4 bases from J, the gap between germline ends came to 24 bases. The CDR3 covers 18 residues. The CDR3 bases are TGTGCCAGCAGCTTGTTTCCCGCAGGGCCGTCCGTCAGCTATGGCTACACCTTC. Protein product: CASSLFPAGPSVSYGYTF.

V is TRBV11-3 and J is TRBJ1-5, with unresolved D. Trimming stripped 5 bases from V and 5 bases from J, with 10 bases between. The CDR3 contains 13 residues. Germline V gene sequence: CDR1 SGHNT, CDR2 YENEEA. The chain's CDR3 is CASSGSGDQPQHF. CDR3 nucleotides: TGTGCCAGCAGCGGCAGCGGGGATCAGCCCCAGCATTTT.

For the CDR3, the DNA is TGTGCCAGCTCGGCAGGGGGCGATGGCTACACCTTC. Translated: CASSAGGDGYTF. The chain combines TRBV28 with TRBJ1-2; 8 bases are shared with TRBD1. This CDR3 comprises 12 residues. After removal of 8 bases from V and 6 bases from J, the junction contained 5 bases not matched to a gene. Germline V gives CDR1 MDHEN, CDR2 SYDVKM.

This rearrangement joins TRBV27 to TRBJ1-1, with 9 bases fitting TRBD1. V dropped 4 bases and J dropped 1; count of bases not matched to a gene: 4. The CDR3 spans 15 residues. Germline values: CDR1 MNHEY, CDR2 SMNVEV (reference sequence). CDR3 bases: TGTGCCAGCAGTTGGACAGGGGCCCCGAACACTGAAGCTTTCTTT. Amino acids: CASSWTGAPNTEAFF.

The chain employs TRBV4-3 and TRBJ1-1, with D maybe TRBD1 (6 bases). The germline V gene encodes CDR1 LGHNA and CDR2 YSLEER. CDR3 length equals 15 residues. V was pared by 0 bases and J by 7 bases, with 15 bases between. The CDR3: CASSQDEGGWYEAFF. In nucleotides, the CDR3 is TGCGCCAGCAGCCAAGATGAAGGGGGATGGTATGAAGCTTTCTTT.

This chain joins TRBV28 and TRBJ1-5; D remains ambiguous. Germline lookup yields CDR1 MDHEN and CDR2 SYDVKM. This CDR3 is built from 15 residues. Deletions cut 3 bases from V and 2 bases from J, with 11 bases between. The CDR3 bases are TGTGCCAGCAGTTTTCCCCGGCGGGGCAATCAGCCCCAGCATTTT. As protein: CASSFPRRGNQPQHF.

V gene TRBV5-4 combines with J gene TRBJ2-2; 9 bases align to TRBD2. Germline lookup yields CDR1 SGHNT and CDR2 YYREEE (reference sequence). The trim removed 4 bases at V and 7 bases at J, leaving 8 bases unmatched. The CDR3 consists of 15 residues. CDR3: CASSPFATSGGELFF. The CDR3 DNA sequence: TGTGCCAGCAGCCCATTTGCGACTAGCGGCGGGGAGCTGTTTTTT.

With regard to this clone: The final CDR3 position lacks the conserved phenylalanine or tryptophan, pointing to a likely read error. This rearrangement joins TRBV2 to TRBJ1-6; the match to TRBD1 covers 10 bases. V lost 7 bases to trimming and J lost 9 bases; unmatched junction nucleotides: 3. The CDR3 extends over 13 amino acids. Germline V gene lookup returns CDR1 SNHLY and CDR2 FYNNEI. The CDR3 DNA is TGTGCCAGCACCGACAGGGGGCTTTCACCCCTCCACTTG. Encoded protein: CASTDRGLSPLHL.

The chain carries TRBV4-1 and TRBJ2-5; no clear D gene. The DNA end is more similar to TRBJ2-7, so the J call may be wrong. The CDR3 has 12 amino acids. Looked up from germline, CDR1 is MGHRA and CDR2 is YSYEKL. The CDR3 here is CASSQPPYEQYF. DNA of the CDR3: TGCGCCAGCAGCCAACCCCCCTACGAGCAGTACTTC.

The chain recombines TRBV11-3 with TRBJ2-1; 9 positions match TRBD2. Per the germline V gene, CDR1 is SGHNT and CDR2 is YENEEA. The V gene end was trimmed by 2 bases and the J gene end by 5 bases; junction bases not matched to a gene: 4. The CDR3 spans 15 residues. The CDR3 spells CASSLLAGYDNEQFF. The CDR3 DNA sequence: TGTGCCAGCAGCTTACTAGCGGGGTACGACAATGAGCAGTTCTTC.

V gene TRBV7-9 combines with J gene TRBJ1-3; 8 positions agree with TRBD1. The CDR3 contains 14 residues. Looked up from germline, CDR1 is SEHNR and CDR2 is FQNEAQ (reference sequence). J gave up 4 bases and V 3 bases, and 2 bases lay outside the gene matches. This chain's CDR3 is CASSFRGLGNTIYF. The CDR3 DNA reads TGTGCCAGCAGCTTCAGGGGGCTCGGAAACACCATATATTTT.

The J gene is TRBJ1-3, the V gene TRBV19, with 7 bases that match TRBD1. The length of the CDR3 is 16 residues. CDR1 is LNHDA and CDR2 is SQIVND in the germline V gene (reference sequence). V dropped 2 bases and J dropped 3; count of bases not matched to a gene: 7. The CDR3 DNA reads as TGTGCCAGTAGTATACGACAGGGTGCAGATGGAAACACCATATATTTT. Translation gives CASSIRQGADGNTIYF.

This clone came up a few times. The chain carries TRBV5-4 and TRBJ1-1, with no clear D. The V end was cut by 0 bases, the J end by 10 bases, with 13 bases between. Germline V CDR1 and CDR2: SGHNT, YYREEE (reference sequence). The CDR3 covers 13 residues. In DNA, the CDR3 is TGTGCCAGCAGCTTGGATTGGAGGGAGTCAGCTTTCTTT. It encodes CASSLDWRESAFF.

The chain employs TRBV9 and TRBJ2-3; the match to TRBD1 covers 8 bases. This CDR3 region has 16 residues. Germline V gives CDR1 SGDLS, CDR2 YYNGEE. The V and J ends lost 6 bases and 5 bases, in that order; junction bases with no gene match: 14. The CDR3 is CASTWGGAGGEDTQYF. The CDR3 region has the DNA TGTGCCAGCACCTGGGGTGGGGCAGGGGGCGAAGATACGCAGTATTTT.

V is TRBV21-1 and J is TRBJ2-1; the table's D call, TRBD1, was not checked against the DNA. TRBV21-1 is a documented pseudogene. The CDR3 is 16 residues long. As DNA, the CDR3 is TGTGCCAGCAGCAAAGTCGAGAGACAGGGCCTGGATGAGCAGTTCTTC. It encodes CASSKVERQGLDEQFF.

This rearrangement joins TRBV28 to TRBJ1-4; D possibly corresponds to TRBD1 (6 bases). V was shortened by 5 bases and J by 6 bases, with 16 bases between the two germline ends. CDR1 MDHEN and CDR2 SYDVKM come from the germline V gene. CDR3 length: 15 amino acids. The CDR3: CASSPTGFLDEKLFF. CDR3 DNA sequence: TGTGCCAGCAGTCCCACAGGGTTCCTAGATGAAAAACTGTTTTTT.

The rearrangement links TRBV6-5 to TRBJ1-5; possible D gene TRBD1, 6 bases. The V gene lost 0 bases and the J gene lost 5 bases, with 11 bases spanning the gap. Germline values: CDR1 MNHEY, CDR2 SVGAGI. The CDR3 runs 15 residues. This CDR3 reads CASSYSRGGDQPQHF. CDR3 sequence (DNA): TGTGCCAGCAGTTACTCTCGAGGGGGAGATCAGCCCCAGCATTTT.

The chain couples TRBV5-1 to TRBJ1-5; 7 bases map to TRBD1. J lost 0 bases, V lost 0 bases, and 0 bases had no gene match. Germline CDR1 reads SGHRS; CDR2 reads YFSETQ. This CDR3 comprises 15 residues. CDR3 in amino acids: CASSLGDSSNQPQHF. CDR3 coding DNA: TGCGCCAGCAGCTTGGGGGACAGTAGCAATCAGCCCCAGCATTTT.

The sample holds a few counts of this clone. The gene calls are TRBV5-4 and TRBJ1-6; perhaps TRBD1 as D (5 bases). Trimming removed 4 bases at V and 9 bases at J, with 14 bases between. The V gene's germline CDR1 is SGHNT and CDR2 YYREEE (reference sequence). This CDR3 is built from 14 residues. CDR3 nucleotides: TGTGCCAGCAGCCCCGGCAGGGCTGCTTCACCCCTCCACTTT. Translation: CASSPGRAASPLHF.

This chain joins TRBV7-8 and TRBJ2-1, with 7 bases fitting TRBD2. With V trimmed by 1 base and J by 0 bases, 12 bases remained unmatched. In germline, CDR1 is SGHVS, CDR2 FQNEAQ. The CDR3 is made up of 19 amino acids. The CDR3 DNA reads as TGTGCCAGCAGCTTAGGGGTACTAGCGTCGGCCAACTCCTACAATGAGCAGTTCTTC. It specifies CASSLGVLASANSYNEQFF. The full variable domain, with the rest looked up from reference TRBV7-8 and TRBJ2-1, is GAGVSQSPRYKVAKRGQDVALRCDPISGHVSLFWYQQALGQGPEFLTYFQNEAQLDKSGLPSDRFFAERPEGSVSTLKIQRTQQEDSAVYLCASSLGVLASANSYNEQFFGPGTRLTVL.

The chain links TRBV4-1 to TRBJ1-1, with 9 bases identical to TRBD1. The CDR3 is made up of 16 amino acids. CDR1 MGHRA and CDR2 YSYEKL come from the germline V gene. Unmatched junction bases numbered 8, after V lost 5 bases and J lost 1 base. CDR3 sequence (DNA): TGCGCCAGCAGCGCCCGGGACAGGGCGTGGAACACTGAAGCTTTCTTT. This gives the protein CASSARDRAWNTEAFF.